Here is one TCR beta chain with its context. Germline CDR1 is MNHGY and CDR2 is SAAAGT. This CDR3 spans 12 amino acids. V lost 7 bases, J lost 0 bases, and 5 bases lay in between. The data are from a study of shared clonotypes between healthy human individuals. Across the study: A donor's plate count was three for CD4 naive and three for CD4 memory; CD8 naive had two and CD8 memory one.

Donation came from healthy HIV-negative adults that had no recent acute infections or vaccinations. TCRdb keeps only in-frame clones here, not all; method: immunoSEQ multiplex PCR. The data hold around 370,000 clones, with about 96% observed a single time. The genes are TRBV6-8 and TRBJ2-3; D unclear. The TCR was taken from a man aged 30-40 years in good health. The sequencing input was memory CD8+ T cells sorted from blood. The subset: CD45RO+ cells pooled with CCR7-negative TemRA cells. CDR3 region: CASIPSTDTQYF. The CDR3 DNA reads as TGTGCCAGCATTCCTAGCACAGATACGCAGTATTTT.